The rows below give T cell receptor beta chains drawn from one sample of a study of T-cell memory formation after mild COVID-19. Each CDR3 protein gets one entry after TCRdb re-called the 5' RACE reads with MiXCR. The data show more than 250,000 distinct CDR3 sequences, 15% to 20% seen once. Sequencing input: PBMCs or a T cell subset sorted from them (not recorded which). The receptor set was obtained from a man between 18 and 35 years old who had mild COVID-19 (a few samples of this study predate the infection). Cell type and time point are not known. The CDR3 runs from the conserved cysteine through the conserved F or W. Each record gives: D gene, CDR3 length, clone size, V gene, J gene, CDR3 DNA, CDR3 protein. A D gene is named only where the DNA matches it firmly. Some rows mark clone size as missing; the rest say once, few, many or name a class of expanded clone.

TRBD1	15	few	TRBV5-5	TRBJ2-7	TGTGCCAGCAGCCAAATAACCGGGACAGTCTACGAGCAGTACTTC	CASSQITGTVYEQYF
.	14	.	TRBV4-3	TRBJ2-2	TGCGCCAGCAGCCCCTCGACAGGTGCCGGGGAGCTGTTTTTT	CASSPSTGAGELFF
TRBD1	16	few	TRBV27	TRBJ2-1	TGTGCCAGCAGTTTACACGGGACAGGGAAATACAATGAGCAGTTCTTC	CASSLHGTGKYNEQFF
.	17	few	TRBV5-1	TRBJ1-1	TGCGCCAGCAGCTTGGACCCGGGAAACTTTGGGGCCACTGAAGCTTTCTTT	CASSLDPGNFGATEAFF
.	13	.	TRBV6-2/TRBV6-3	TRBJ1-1	TGTGCCAGCAGAAAAGGACAGAACACTGAAGCTTTCTTT	CASRKGQNTEAFF
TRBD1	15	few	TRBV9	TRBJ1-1	TGTGCCAGCAGCGAGGGACAGGGGGGGAACACTGAAGCTTTCTTT	CASSEGQGGNTEAFF
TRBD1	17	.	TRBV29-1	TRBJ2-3	TGCAGCGTCCGCCTGTATGCAGGGGGCCCTAGCACAGATACGCAGTATTTT	CSVRLYAGGPSTDTQYF
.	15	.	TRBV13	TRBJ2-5	TGTGCCAGCAGTCTCAAACGGACGATCAAAGAGACCCAGTACTTC	CASSLKRTIKETQYF
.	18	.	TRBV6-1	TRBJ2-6	TGTGCCAGCAGTGCCCAGGGACTCGGCTTGTCTGGGGCCAACGTCCTGACTTTC	CASSAQGLGLSGANVLTF
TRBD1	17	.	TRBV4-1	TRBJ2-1	TGCGCCAGCAGCCCTGACTGGGGACAGCGGTCCTACAATGAGCAGTTCTTC	CASSPDWGQRSYNEQFF
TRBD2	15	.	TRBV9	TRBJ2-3	TGTGCCAGCAGCGTTCTCAGCGGGGGGGCAGATACGCAGTATTTT	CASSVLSGGADTQYF
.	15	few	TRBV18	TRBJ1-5	TGTGCCAGCTCACCTGAGCGCACCCGGAATCAGCCCCAGCATTTT	CASSPERTRNQPQHF
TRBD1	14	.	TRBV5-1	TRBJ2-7	TGCGCCAGCAGCTCGCCGGGACAGCCGTACGAGCAGTACTTC	CASSSPGQPYEQYF
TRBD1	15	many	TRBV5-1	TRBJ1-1	TGCGCCAGCAGCCCACAGGGGATTGGGAACACTGAAGCTTTCTTT	CASSPQGIGNTEAFF
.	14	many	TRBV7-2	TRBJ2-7	TGTGCCAGCAGCTTACTCGGGGTACCCTACGAGCAGTACTTC	CASSLLGVPYEQYF
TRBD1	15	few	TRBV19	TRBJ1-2	TGTGCCAGTAGTAGTGGACAGGTCTCTAGCTATGGCTACACCTTC	CASSSGQVSSYGYTF
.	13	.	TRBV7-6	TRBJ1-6	TGTGCCAGCAGCTTCAGTTCGGATTCACCCCTCCACTTT	CASSFSSDSPLHF
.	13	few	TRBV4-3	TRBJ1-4	TGCGCCAGCAGCCAAGAAGCAGGGAGAAAACTGTTTTTT	CASSQEAGRKLFF
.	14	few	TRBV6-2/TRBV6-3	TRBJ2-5	TGTGCCAGCAGTTATCCCGGGAGTATGGAGACCCAGTACTTC	CASSYPGSMETQYF
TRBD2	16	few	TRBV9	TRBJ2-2	TGTGCCAGCAGCCCTCGTATAGCGGGGGGCACCGGGGAGCTGTTTTTT	CASSPRIAGGTGELFF
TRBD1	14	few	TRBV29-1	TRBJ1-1	TGCAGCGCTCGTATAGGGGGCTTCGGCACTGAAGCTTTCTTT	CSARIGGFGTEAFF
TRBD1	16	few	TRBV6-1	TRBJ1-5	TGTGCCAGCACCGGATCCCCCAGGGGGGGAGGTCAGCCCCAGCATTTT	CASTGSPRGGGQPQHF
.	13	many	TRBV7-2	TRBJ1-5	TGTGCCAGCAGCCAATCCCGCAATCAGCCCCAGCATTTT	CASSQSRNQPQHF
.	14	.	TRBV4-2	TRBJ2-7	TGTGCCAGCAGCCAAGATGGAGCCAACTACGAGCAGTACTTC	CASSQDGANYEQYF
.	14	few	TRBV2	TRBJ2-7	TGTGCCAGCTCCGCCGTAGTCAGTGACTACGAGCAGTACTTC	CASSAVVSDYEQYF
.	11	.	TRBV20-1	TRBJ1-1	TGCAGTGAGGGAGGCGGTACTGAAGCTTTCTTT	CSEGGGTEAFF
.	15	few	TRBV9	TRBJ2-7	TGTGCCAGCAGCCAAGATTTGGGTGGGTTCTTCGAGCAGTACTTC	CASSQDLGGFFEQYF
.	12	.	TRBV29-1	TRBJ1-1	TGCAGCGTTAACCCAGCGAACACTGAAGCTTTCTTT	CSVNPANTEAFF
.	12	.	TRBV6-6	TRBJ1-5	TGTGCCAGCAGTTACTCGGATTGGCCCCAGCATTTT	CASSYSDWPQHF
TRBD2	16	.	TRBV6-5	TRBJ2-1	TGTGCCAGCAGTTACGAGGCTAGCGGGGGTGGCAATGAGCAGTTCTTC	CASSYEASGGGNEQFF
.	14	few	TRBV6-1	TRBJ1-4	TGTGCCAGCAACTTAGGAGCAGGCGAAGAAAAACTGTTTTTT	CASNLGAGEEKLFF
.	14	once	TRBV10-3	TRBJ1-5	TGTGCCATCAGTGAGACAAGTAGCAATCAGCCCCAGCATTTT	CAISETSSNQPQHF
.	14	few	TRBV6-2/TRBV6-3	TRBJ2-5	TGTGCCAGCAGTCTCGGACAGTCCGGGGAGACCCAGTACTTC	CASSLGQSGETQYF
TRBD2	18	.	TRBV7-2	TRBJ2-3	TGTGCCAGCAGCACCCGCCAACGGGGGGGTCTAAGGACAGATACGCAGTATTTT	CASSTRQRGGLRTDTQYF
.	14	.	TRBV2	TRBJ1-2	TGTGCCAGCAGTGAGGTCCAAGCTAACTATGGCTACACCTTC	CASSEVQANYGYTF
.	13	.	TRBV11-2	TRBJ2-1	TGTGCCAGCAGCTTAGTGAGGGACGCAGGGCAGTTCTTC	CASSLVRDAGQFF
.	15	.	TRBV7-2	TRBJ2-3	TGTGCCAGCACCCGGACAGCACTCAGGACAGATACGCAGTATTTT	CASTRTALRTDTQYF
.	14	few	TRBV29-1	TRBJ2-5	TGCAGCGTTGAAGAACCGGGCACGGGGGAGACCCAGTACTTC	CSVEEPGTGETQYF
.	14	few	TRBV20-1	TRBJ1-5	TGCAGTGCCCAGACCGATTATAGCAATCAGCCCCAGCATTTT	CSAQTDYSNQPQHF
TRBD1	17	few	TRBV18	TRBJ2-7	TGTGCCAGCTCACCACGACCTACAGGGGCCGAGCAGGGCGAGCAGTACTTC	CASSPRPTGAEQGEQYF
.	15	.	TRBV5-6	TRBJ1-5	TGTGCCAGCAGCTTGAGGCAGGTTGACAATCAGCCCCAGCATTTT	CASSLRQVDNQPQHF
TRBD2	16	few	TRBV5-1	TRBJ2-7	TGCGCCAGCAGCTTGGCCGGGCGGGGGTTCTCCTACGAGCAGTACTTC	CASSLAGRGFSYEQYF
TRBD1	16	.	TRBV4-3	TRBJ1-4	TGCGCCAGCAGCCAAGAAATGGGGACAGGTGGGGAAAAACTGTTTTTT	CASSQEMGTGGEKLFF
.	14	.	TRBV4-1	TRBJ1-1	TGCGCCAGCAGCCAAGATCCGGGGTACACTGAAGCTTTCTTT	CASSQDPGYTEAFF
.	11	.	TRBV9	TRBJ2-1	TGTGCCAGCAGCACCTCGGGGTGGCAGTTCTTC	CASSTSGWQFF
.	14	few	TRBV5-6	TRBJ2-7	TGTGCCAGCAGCTGGGGAGGACATTTAAACGAGCAGTACTTC	CASSWGGHLNEQYF
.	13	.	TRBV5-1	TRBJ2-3	TGCGCCAGCAGCCTCTGGGACCGCCCTACGCAGTATTTT	CASSLWDRPTQYF
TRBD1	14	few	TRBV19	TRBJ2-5	TGTGCCAGTAGAGGGACAGGGAGTACAGAGACCCAGTACTTC	CASRGTGSTETQYF
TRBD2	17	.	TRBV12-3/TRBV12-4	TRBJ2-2	TGTGCCAGCAGTCCCTGGGCGGGGGGTCCGAACACCGGGGAGCTGATTTTT	CASSPWAGGPNTGELIF
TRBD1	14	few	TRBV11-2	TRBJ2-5	TGTGCCAGCAGCCCTTACGCAGGGGGTGAGACCCAGTACTTC	CASSPYAGGETQYF
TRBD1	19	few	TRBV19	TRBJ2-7	TGTGCCAGTAGTGTCACCTTCCGGGACAGGGGGCGCGGGACCTACGAGCAGTACTTC	CASSVTFRDRGRGTYEQYF
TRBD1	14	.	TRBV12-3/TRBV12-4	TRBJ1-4	TGTGCCAGCAGTGAGGACAGGGGGGATGAAAAACTGTTTTTT	CASSEDRGDEKLFF
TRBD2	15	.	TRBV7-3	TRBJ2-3	TGTGCCAGCAGTCACTTTCGGGGGGTCACAGATACGCAGTATTTT	CASSHFRGVTDTQYF
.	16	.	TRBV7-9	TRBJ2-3	TGTGCCAGCAGCTCCTACCTTGTCCCAGCAGGGTGGACGCAGTATTTT	CASSSYLVPAGWTQYF
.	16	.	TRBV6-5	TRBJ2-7	TGTGCCAGCAGTTACTCGATGGATCGAAGGATATGGGAGCAGTACTTC	CASSYSMDRRIWEQYF
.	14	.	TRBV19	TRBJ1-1	TGTGCCAGTAGTATAGATTTTTGGGGGACTGAAGCTTTCTTT	CASSIDFWGTEAFF